A selection of T cell receptor beta chains follows, all from one sample in a study of spatial heterogeneity in lung cancer. TCRdb ran MiXCR on the 5' RACE reads and lists one entry per CDR3 protein. Of over 70,000 distinct CDR3 sequences detected, approximately 9% appear once; the ten largest clones hold 1.5% to 2%. The sample consisted of PBMCs, taken at follow-up. The receptors derive from a female donor with early-stage non-small cell lung cancer. Both conserved end residues are trimmed from each CDR3. Clone sizes are given selectively: once, few, many, or a class where the clone is expanded.

j_call clone_size v_call cdr3_aa
TRBJ2-2 few TRBV3-1 ASSQVAAENTGELF
TRBJ2-7 few TRBV6-5 ASSYTGGATEQY
TRBJ1-1 many TRBV10-3 AISEYGDRDEAF
TRBJ2-2 many TRBV6-1 ASKGWTGELF
TRBJ2-1 - TRBV5-1 ASSVDRGKEQF
TRBJ2-1 many TRBV5-1 ASFGADYQTDNEQF
TRBJ2-5 few TRBV18 ASSLRGEETQY
TRBJ2-2 many TRBV7-6 ASSLAASGRETGELF
TRBJ2-7 many TRBV27 ASGAIYEQY
TRBJ2-3 - TRBV7-3 ASSLQAGGKYTQY
TRBJ2-1 - TRBV6-6 ASSYPFSGEQF
TRBJ2-5 many TRBV24-1 ATSDFSGETQY
TRBJ2-4 - TRBV6-5 ASSSSGTGKNIQY
TRBJ1-1 - TRBV6-5 ASSYSGVWSTEAF
TRBJ1-4 many TRBV28 ASSLQGGANEKLF
TRBJ1-3 many TRBV4-2 ASRPDRGTGNTIY
TRBJ2-3 many TRBV5-1 ASRPPGTDTQY
TRBJ2-7 few TRBV20-1 SARDPRGSYEQY
TRBJ1-1 many TRBV4-1 ASSHPPTGWEAEAF
TRBJ1-6 many TRBV10-3 AIRSSYNSPLH
TRBJ2-2 - TRBV29-1 SVRPPGTGGNTGELF
TRBJ2-2 - TRBV2 ASLHLEELF
TRBJ2-1 many TRBV11-2 ASSLRGSGSYNEQF
TRBJ2-7 many TRBV4-2 ASSQDGLYEQY
TRBJ2-5 few TRBV29-1 SVPDRLAETQY
TRBJ2-3 many TRBV24-1 ATAEGLSTDTQY
TRBJ2-2 many TRBV6-4 ASSPGTGGMTGELF
TRBJ2-1 - TRBV7-2 ASSSRGSVQF
TRBJ2-2 few TRBV4-1 ASSQAEDTGELF
TRBJ2-1 many TRBV20-1 SARPNGEQYNEQF
TRBJ1-4 many TRBV27 ASSFDKGSPNEKLF
TRBJ2-1 many TRBV11-2 ASSLAGANEQF
TRBJ2-4 - TRBV28 ASSPNRGGRDIQY
TRBJ2-5 many TRBV7-8 ASSPLGGGLQETQY
TRBJ2-7 few TRBV7-9 ASSSQGEDEQY
TRBJ2-3 - TRBV27 ASSLMGPSSTDTQY
TRBJ2-1 many TRBV24-1 ATSVGGNEQF
TRBJ2-1 - TRBV20-1 SAIRLDSYNEQF
TRBJ2-1 few TRBV10-3 AISPLGGTNEQF
TRBJ2-2 many TRBV15 ATSPLLSAGELF
TRBJ2-4 many TRBV11-2 ASSSDRQTNVQY
TRBJ2-7 few TRBV9 ASSVDSGYEQY
TRBJ2-2 many TRBV2 ASGEGDTGELF
TRBJ1-5 medium-sized TRBV10-2 ASRNGQSNQPQH
TRBJ2-7 many TRBV24-1 ATGDQGADEQY
TRBJ1-5 many TRBV18 ASSRQGAIYPQH
TRBJ2-7 few TRBV7-2 ASSLVYGPIRY
TRBJ2-2 many TRBV19 ASKSSGGTGELF
TRBJ2-7 - TRBV27 ASSPTRGPRYEQY
TRBJ1-1 many TRBV5-1 ASSLESRGAEAF